These T cell receptor beta chains were read from a single sample in a study of beta chain features in type 1 diabetes. Generated by immunoSEQ multiplex PCR, the TCRdb table keeps only in-frame clones and is missing some. The sample includes a few hundred thousand clones, approximately 13% of them seen just once. The sample was naive CD4+ T cells from blood. The origin of the receptors is a young man in good health. Both conserved end residues are part of each CDR3. A D gene is named only where the DNA matches it firmly. A row's size may be missing; if present it is once, few, many or a size class.

TRBV6-5,TRBJ2-7,NA,NA,TGTGCCAGCAGCAGGACGGGGGCCTACTCCTACGAGCAGTACTTC,CASSRTGAYSYEQYF
TRBV30,TRBJ2-1,NA,NA,TGTGCCTGGAGTGTAGGCCGAGGGCAGTTCTTC,CAWSVGRGQFF
TRBV6-1,TRBJ2-5,few,TRBD1,TGTGCCAGCGGAAGGACAGGGAGCCAAGAGACCCAGTACTTC,CASGRTGSQETQYF
TRBV13,TRBJ2-2,few,NA,TGTGCCAGCAGCATAGGGGGGAGGGCCTACACCGGGGAGCTGTTTTTT,CASSIGGRAYTGELFF
TRBV15,TRBJ2-5,NA,NA,TGTGCCACCAGCAGACCTAGTGAGACCCAGTACTTC,CATSRPSETQYF
TRBV6-5,TRBJ2-3,few,NA,TGTGCCAGCAGTTACTCTGGAGATACGCAGTATTTT,CASSYSGDTQYF
TRBV19,TRBJ2-1,few,TRBD1,TGTGCCAGTAGATTAGAGGACAGGGAGTTCAATGAGCAGTTCTTC,CASRLEDREFNEQFF
TRBV28,TRBJ1-1,NA,NA,TGTGCCAGCATTGAGTGGGGCCGGGGGAACACTGAAGCTTTCTTT,CASIEWGRGNTEAFF
TRBV4-2,TRBJ2-3,NA,NA,TGTGCCAGCAGCCAAGATGGGACCGCAGGACCCAGCACAGATACGCAGTATTTT,CASSQDGTAGPSTDTQYF
TRBV7-8,TRBJ2-7,NA,NA,TGTGCCAGCAGCACGGAAGCGCTGGCCTTGGCCGGCGACGAGCAGTACTTC,CASSTEALALAGDEQYF
TRBV4-1,TRBJ1-1,once,NA,TGCGCCAGCAGCCTCCTCCCCACAGGAGGGGGTGAAGCTTTCTTT,CASSLLPTGGGEAFF
TRBV9,TRBJ2-5,NA,NA,TGTGCCAGCAGCGTAGTCGGGGGTCGGACCCAGTACTTC,CASSVVGGRTQYF
TRBV18,TRBJ1-1,NA,NA,TGTGCCAGCTCGGAACCGGGACAATGGAACACTGAAGCTTTCTTT,CASSEPGQWNTEAFF
TRBV19,TRBJ2-5,NA,TRBD1,TGTGCCAGTAGCTGGACAGGGGGATCACAAGAGACCCAGTACTTC,CASSWTGGSQETQYF
TRBV7-9,TRBJ1-4,NA,NA,TGTGCCAGCAGCTTAATCCAGGGTTCCGAAAAACTGTTTTTT,CASSLIQGSEKLFF
TRBV21-1,TRBJ2-4,many,NA,TGTGCCAGCAGCAAACTAGAGGAAACTAGCGGGGGAGGTTCCCGCCGAGACTTC,CASSKLEETSGGGSRRDF
TRBV30,TRBJ1-2,NA,NA,TGTGCCTGGAGTGAAGGGGGGACACTATTAGGCTATGGCTACACCTTC,CAWSEGGTLLGYGYTF
TRBV5-1,TRBJ2-3,NA,TRBD2,TGCGCCAGCAGCTTGGAAGCGGGGGGCACAGATACGCAGTATTTT,CASSLEAGGTDTQYF
TRBV14,TRBJ2-7,NA,TRBD1,TGTGCCAGCAGCCCGGGGACAGTAACCTACGAGCAGTACTTC,CASSPGTVTYEQYF
TRBV30,TRBJ2-1,few,NA,TGTGCCTGGAGTTCGATCTGGGGAAAGTCCTACAATGAGCAGTTCTTC,CAWSSIWGKSYNEQFF
TRBV30,TRBJ1-2,few,NA,TGTGCCTGGAGTGGGCTGCAGGGGTTCTATGGCTACACCTTC,CAWSGLQGFYGYTF
TRBV7-2,TRBJ1-6,NA,TRBD1,TGTGCCAGCAGCTCCCAGGGAAGGGGGCATTCACCCCTCCACTTT,CASSSQGRGHSPLHF
TRBV12-5,TRBJ2-1,NA,NA,TGTGCTAGTGGGAAATTGGGGGGAAGAAAAGATGAGCAGTTCTTC,CASGKLGGRKDEQFF
TRBV7-2,TRBJ2-1,few,NA,TGTGCCAGCAGCCCGACAGGCTACAATGAGCAGTTCTTC,CASSPTGYNEQFF
TRBV6-6,TRBJ1-1,NA,NA,TGTGCCAGCAGCCCCCGGAGAGGTGAGACTGAAGCTTTCTTT,CASSPRRGETEAFF
TRBV29-1,TRBJ2-7,NA,NA,TGCAGCGTTGTCGCGGGGACTCTCTCCCGCGAGCAGTACTTC,CSVVAGTLSREQYF
TRBV18,TRBJ2-5,NA,NA,TGTGCCAGCTCACCACCGGGGGTAATTCAAGAGACCCAGTACTTC,CASSPPGVIQETQYF
TRBV14,TRBJ1-6,NA,NA,TGTGCCAGCAGCCGGGACCCGAGCTCCTATAATTCACCCCTCCACTTT,CASSRDPSSYNSPLHF
TRBV2,TRBJ2-4,NA,TRBD1,TGTGCCAGCAGCCTCAGGGGGAACATTCAGTACTTC,CASSLRGNIQYF
TRBV6-6,TRBJ2-1,few,TRBD1,TGTGCCAGGTTGACAGGGGGCCAGTTCTTC,CARLTGGQFF
TRBV29-1,TRBJ2-3,once,NA,TGCAGCGTTGGGTGGAGGCTGGGCACAGATACGCAGTATTTT,CSVGWRLGTDTQYF
TRBV25-1,TRBJ1-1,few,NA,TGTGCCAGCAGTGAACGGGGGAGTTACACTGAAGCTTTCTTT,CASSERGSYTEAFF
TRBV6-5,TRBJ2-2,NA,NA,TGTGCCAGCGCTAGGGTTGTCGGGGAGCTGTTTTTT,CASARVVGELFF
TRBV5-4,TRBJ1-2,NA,TRBD1,TGTGCCAGCAGCTTAGAAGGGACAGACCCTAACTATGGCTACACCTTC,CASSLEGTDPNYGYTF
TRBV10-3,TRBJ2-3,NA,TRBD1,TGTGCCATCAGTGGGCCGACAGGGGCCGGCACAGATACGCAGTATTTT,CAISGPTGAGTDTQYF
TRBV7-9,TRBJ2-1,NA,NA,TGTGCCAGCAGCTTAGACCGGATTAATGAGCAGTTCTTC,CASSLDRINEQFF
TRBV4-2,TRBJ2-3,few,TRBD2,TGTGCCAGCAGCCAAGGGGGTACTAGCGGGAGGGCCGCGAATACGCAGTATTTT,CASSQGGTSGRAANTQYF